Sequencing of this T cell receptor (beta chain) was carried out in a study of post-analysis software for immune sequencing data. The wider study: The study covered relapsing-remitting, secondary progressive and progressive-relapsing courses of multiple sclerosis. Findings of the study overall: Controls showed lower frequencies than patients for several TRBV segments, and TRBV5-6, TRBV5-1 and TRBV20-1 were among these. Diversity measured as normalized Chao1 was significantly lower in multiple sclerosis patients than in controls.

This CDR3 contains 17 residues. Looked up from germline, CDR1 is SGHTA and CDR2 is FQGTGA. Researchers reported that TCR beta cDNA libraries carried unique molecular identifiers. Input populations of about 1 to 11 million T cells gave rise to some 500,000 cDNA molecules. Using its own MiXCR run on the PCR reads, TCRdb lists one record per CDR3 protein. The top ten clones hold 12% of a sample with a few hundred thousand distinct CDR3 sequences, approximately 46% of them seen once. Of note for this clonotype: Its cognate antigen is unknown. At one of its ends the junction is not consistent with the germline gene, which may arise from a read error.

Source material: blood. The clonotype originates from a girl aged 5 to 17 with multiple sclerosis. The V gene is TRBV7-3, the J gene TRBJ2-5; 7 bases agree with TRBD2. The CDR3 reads CACSSQGGAEGQETQYF. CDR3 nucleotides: TGTGCCTGCAGCTCCCAGGGAGGGGCCGAGGGTCAAGAGACCCAGTACTTC.